These 6 T cell receptor beta chains share one sample of origin, sequenced in a study of response to subunit inactivated influenza vaccine. One entry per CDR3 protein results from TCRdb running MiXCR on the RT-PCR reads. Of fewer than 250,000 distinct CDR3 sequences listed, approximately 15% are singletons. The sample was CD8+ T cells sorted from PBMCs, taken 5 days after vaccination. These TCRs come from a man between 50 and 59 years old who received an inactivated influenza vaccine.

This clonotype appeared many times. The V and J genes are TRBV29-1 and TRBJ2-7, with a weak D call TRBD1 (5 bases). The CDR3 totals 12 residues. Trimming removed 3 bases at V and 1 base at J, with 7 bases between. CDR1 and CDR2 (germline): SQVTM, ANQGSEA. CDR3 amino acids: CSVEDNSYEQYF. The CDR3 DNA follows: TGCAGCGTTGAGGACAATTCCTACGAGCAGTACTTC.

V and J are TRBV5-1 and TRBJ1-3; D gene ambiguous. V lost 0 bases and J 7 bases, leaving 11 bases between the germline ends. The CDR3 is 14 residues long. Germline V gives CDR1 SGHRS, CDR2 YFSETQ. The DNA for the CDR3 is TGCGCCAGCAGCTTGGGGCAGACCGGCAACACCATATATTTT. The encoded protein is CASSLGQTGNTIYF.

The CDR3 here is CASSSPGQGVWEQYF. DNA for the CDR3: TGTGCCAGCAGCTCCCCTGGACAGGGGGTGTGGGAGCAGTACTTC. The chain uses TRBV7-9 and TRBJ2-7; 10 bases align to TRBD1. After removal of 4 bases from V and 7 bases from J, the junction contained 10 bases not matched to a gene. CDR1 SEHNR and CDR2 FQNEAQ come from the germline V gene (reference sequence). The CDR3 spans 15 residues.

The CDR3: CSARRREGPYNEQFF. In DNA, the CDR3 is TGCAGTGCTAGAAGGCGGGAGGGTCCGTACAATGAGCAGTTCTTC. The chain has TRBV20-1 and TRBJ2-1; 9 nucleotides agree with TRBD2. Germline assignment: CDR1 DFQATT and CDR2 SNEGSKA (reference sequence). The length of the CDR3 is 15 residues. Germline trimming cut 2 bases from V and 4 bases from J; bases unmatched to any gene: 6.

This chain links TRBV25-1 with TRBJ2-7; no clear D. Deletions cut 1 base from V and 1 base from J, with 8 bases between. CDR3 length: 14 amino acids. Per the germline V gene, CDR1 is MGHDK and CDR2 is SYGVNS. This CDR3 reads CASSELRQSYEQYF. The CDR3 nucleotides are TGTGCCAGCAGTGAATTAAGACAATCCTACGAGCAGTACTTC.

A few counts support this clonotype. The chain recombines TRBV4-3 with TRBJ2-1, with D perhaps assigned TRBD1 or TRBD2 (6 bases each). Trimming shortened V by 9 bases and J by 3 bases, and 15 bases separated the two germline ends. CDR3 size: 14 residues. Germline V CDR1 and CDR2: LGHNA, YSLEER. CDR3 in DNA: TGCGCCAGTTCTAGGGGGGACCTCTACAATGAGCAGTTCTTC. This gives the protein CASSRGDLYNEQFF.